A selection of T cell receptor beta chains follows, all from one sample in a study of identical twins. MiXCR, applied by TCRdb to the 5' RACE reads, yields one record per CDR3 protein. The profile shows some 320,000 distinct CDR3 sequences, 12% of them singletons. This same sample was also taken into another study, of yellow fever vaccine responses in identical twins.

Sequenced sample: CD8+ T cells sorted from blood. The origin of the receptors is a young woman in good health. The CDR3 runs from the conserved cysteine through the conserved F or W. D genes are given only for firm matches. A clone size is listed for some rows: how often the clone was seen (once, few, many), or a class if it is expanded.

length	D	V	size	J	CDR3	DNA
15	TRBD2	TRBV6-1	many	TRBJ2-1	CASSEARGGFNEQFF	TGTGCCAGCAGTGAAGCCCGGGGGGGCTTCAATGAGCAGTTCTTC
16	TRBD1	TRBV28	-	TRBJ1-3	CASSLMSRGVGNTIYF	TGTGCCAGCAGTTTGATGTCCAGGGGGGTGGGAAACACCATATATTTT
14	TRBD1	TRBV3-1	many	TRBJ1-2	CASSLGQGGYGYTF	TGTGCCAGCAGCCTCGGACAGGGTGGCTATGGCTACACCTTC
15	TRBD2	TRBV10-3	-	TRBJ2-5	CAISGSSGTVETQYF	TGTGCCATCAGTGGGAGTAGCGGGACGGTAGAGACCCAGTACTTC
14	-	TRBV15	-	TRBJ1-5	CATSREGRNQPQHF	TGTGCCACCAGCAGAGAGGGGAGGAATCAGCCCCAGCATTTT
13	-	TRBV7-7	-	TRBJ2-3	CASSSHITDTQYF	TGTGCCAGCAGCTCCCATATCACAGATACGCAGTATTTT
13	-	TRBV9	many	TRBJ2-2	CASENRASGELFF	TGTGCCAGCGAGAACAGGGCTTCCGGGGAGCTGTTTTTT
17	TRBD2	TRBV29-1	many	TRBJ2-1	CSVEGLAGPSSYNEQFF	TGCAGCGTAGAAGGTCTAGCGGGGCCCAGCTCCTACAATGAGCAGTTCTTC
12	-	TRBV24-1	few	TRBJ2-1	CATSDLDPGKFF	TGTGCCACCAGTGATTTGGACCCCGGGAAGTTCTTC
15	TRBD1	TRBV5-4	many	TRBJ2-3	CASSLQGRSTDTQYF	TGTGCCAGCAGCTTACAGGGGCGTAGCACAGATACGCAGTATTTT
16	-	TRBV9	-	TRBJ2-1	CASSVGGSPSYNEQFF	TGTGCCAGCAGCGTAGGAGGGTCCCCCTCCTACAATGAGCAGTTCTTC
16	TRBD1	TRBV6-2/TRBV6-3	-	TRBJ1-2	CASSYIPGQGDYGYTF	TGTGCCAGCAGTTACATCCCGGGACAGGGGGACTATGGCTACACCTTC
18	-	TRBV28	many	TRBJ2-2	CASTNAGFQLLGTGELFF	TGTGCCAGCACCAATGCCGGGTTCCAACTTTTGGGCACCGGGGAGCTGTTTTTT
13	-	TRBV10-3	-	TRBJ1-1	CAISESGNTEAFF	TGTGCCATCAGTGAGTCAGGTAACACTGAAGCTTTCTTT
17	TRBD2	TRBV7-9	few	TRBJ2-3	CASSAPRTSGGPVTQYF	TGTGCCAGCAGTGCCCCTCGGACTAGCGGGGGACCAGTTACGCAGTATTTT
17	-	TRBV28	-	TRBJ2-5	CASSSSERAGVGETQYF	TGTGCCAGCAGTTCATCCGAAAGGGCAGGGGTAGGGGAGACCCAGTACTTC
14	-	TRBV6-4	many	TRBJ2-3	CASSEASDTDTQYF	TGTGCCAGCAGTGAGGCTAGCGACACAGATACGCAGTATTTT
16	TRBD1	TRBV24-1	-	TRBJ2-5	CATSDPGTGIQETQYF	TGTGCCACCAGTGACCCCGGGACAGGGATACAAGAGACCCAGTACTTC
12	-	TRBV12-3/TRBV12-4	-	TRBJ2-1	CASSSELGEQFF	TGTGCCAGCAGTTCGGAACTCGGCGAGCAGTTCTTC
15	-	TRBV9	many	TRBJ2-1	CASSVAGAPYNEQFF	TGTGCCAGCAGCGTAGCGGGAGCACCCTACAATGAGCAGTTCTTC
17	TRBD2	TRBV5-5	many	TRBJ2-1	CASSLAKRTSSYNEQFF	TGTGCCAGCAGCTTGGCCAAAAGGACTAGCTCCTACAATGAGCAGTTCTTC
13	-	TRBV29-1	few	TRBJ2-7	CSVEGRTPYEQYF	TGCAGCGTTGAAGGCCGGACCCCCTACGAGCAGTACTTC
14	TRBD2	TRBV12-3/TRBV12-4	few	TRBJ2-3	CASSFGAGGDTQYF	TGTGCCAGCAGTTTTGGAGCGGGAGGAGATACGCAGTATTTT
15	-	TRBV12-3/TRBV12-4	-	TRBJ2-3	CASSFSTASTDTQYF	TGTGCCAGCAGTTTTTCGACAGCTAGCACAGACACGCAGTATTTT
17	TRBD1	TRBV7-8	few	TRBJ1-2	CASSLTSGTGPGYGYTF	TGTGCCAGCAGCTTAACCTCCGGGACAGGGCCAGGGTATGGCTACACCTTC
14	-	TRBV7-9	few	TRBJ2-7	CASRRGSGAYEQYF	TGTGCCAGCAGAAGAGGTAGCGGCGCCTACGAGCAGTACTTC
13	-	TRBV27	-	TRBJ1-1	CASSSPGGPEAFF	TGTGCCAGCAGTTCCCCCGGGGGCCCTGAAGCTTTCTTT
15	-	TRBV14	-	TRBJ1-6	CASSQEDSLNSPLHF	TGTGCCAGCAGCCAAGAGGACAGCCTAAATTCACCCCTCCACTTT
13	TRBD2	TRBV7-3	-	TRBJ2-1	CASSLISGDEQFF	TGTGCCAGCAGCTTAATAAGCGGGGACGAGCAGTTCTTC
14	TRBD2	TRBV7-6	-	TRBJ2-1	CASSLSSGRNEQFF	TGTGCCAGCAGCTTGTCTAGCGGGAGGAATGAGCAGTTCTTC
15	TRBD2	TRBV6-7	few	TRBJ2-2	CASSYRGVFSGELFF	TGTGCCAGCAGTTACCGGGGGGTGTTTTCCGGGGAGCTGTTTTTT
15	TRBD1	TRBV24-1	-	TRBJ2-2	CATRQGAGDTGELFF	TGTGCCACCAGACAGGGGGCCGGCGACACCGGGGAGCTGTTTTTT
17	-	TRBV7-9	many	TRBJ1-1	CASTRLGFDDVNTEAFF	TGTGCCAGCACACGGTTGGGCTTCGACGACGTGAACACTGAAGCTTTCTTT
15	TRBD1	TRBV28	-	TRBJ2-3	CASTPTGKYTDTQYF	TGTGCCAGCACCCCGACAGGGAAGTACACAGATACGCAGTATTTT
15	-	TRBV7-6	-	TRBJ1-1	CASSPSTVPSTEAFF	TGTGCCAGCAGCCCATCGACAGTTCCTAGTACTGAAGCTTTCTTT
13	TRBD1	TRBV28	-	TRBJ2-5	CATDRGLRETQYF	TGTGCCACTGACAGGGGGCTTCGAGAGACCCAGTACTTC
16	TRBD1	TRBV15	few	TRBJ2-3	CATSEQGARSTDTQYF	TGTGCCACCAGCGAGCAGGGGGCGAGAAGCACAGATACGCAGTATTTT
16	TRBD1	TRBV7-2	-	TRBJ1-1	CASSLRTGRMNTEAFF	TGTGCCAGCAGCTTACGGACAGGCCGCATGAACACTGAAGCTTTCTTT
18	-	TRBV11-1	-	TRBJ2-2	CASSFPSGPGPGTGELFF	TGTGCCAGCAGCTTCCCATCGGGGCCGGGCCCGGGGACCGGGGAGCTGTTTTTT
14	TRBD1	TRBV5-4	-	TRBJ1-6	CASSSGTAYSPLHF	TGTGCCAGCAGCTCCGGGACAGCATATTCACCCCTCCACTTT
23	TRBD2	TRBV7-1	-	TRBJ2-3	CASSSGLAGFPRDSGGGTDTQYF	TGTGCCAGCAGCTCGGGACTAGCGGGATTCCCCCGCGACAGTGGGGGTGGCACAGATACGCAGTATTTT
16	-	TRBV27	few	TRBJ2-5	CASSSGLYPGKETQYF	TGTGCCAGCAGTTCGGGACTTTACCCGGGAAAAGAGACCCAGTACTTC
14	-	TRBV12-3/TRBV12-4	many	TRBJ2-2	CASSPRTWPGELFF	TGTGCCAGCAGTCCGCGGACGTGGCCCGGGGAGCTGTTTTTT
15	-	TRBV7-6	few	TRBJ2-7	CASSGGYGGPYEQYF	TGTGCCAGCAGCGGCGGGTACGGGGGGCCGTACGAGCAGTACTTC
14	TRBD2	TRBV20-1	few	TRBJ2-1	CSAFTGGPSNEQFF	TGCAGTGCCTTCACGGGAGGGCCGAGCAATGAGCAGTTCTTC
17	TRBD2	TRBV28	few	TRBJ2-6	CASSTGTSGWVANVLTF	TGTGCCAGCAGTACCGGGACTAGCGGGTGGGTGGCCAACGTCCTGACTTTC
16	TRBD2	TRBV10-3	-	TRBJ2-3	CAISPFSGGPRDTQYF	TGTGCCATCAGCCCGTTTAGCGGGGGGCCAAGAGATACGCAGTATTTT
16	-	TRBV3-1	-	TRBJ2-7	CASSQDRVGPGYEQYF	TGTGCCAGCAGCCAAGATCGGGTGGGACCAGGCTACGAGCAGTACTTC
15	-	TRBV28	few	TRBJ1-5	CASSFQLYSNQPQHF	TGTGCCAGCAGTTTCCAGTTATATAGCAATCAGCCCCAGCATTTT
15	-	TRBV3-1	few	TRBJ2-2	CASSPETGHTGELFF	TGTGCCAGCAGCCCTGAGACAGGACACACCGGGGAGCTGTTTTTT
12	-	TRBV6-1	-	TRBJ1-4	CAGRESVEKLFF	TGTGCCGGCAGGGAATCGGTTGAAAAACTGTTTTTT